The clone carrying this TCR beta chain was counted many times. These data belong to a study of neurological immune-mediated disorders. As to time point: longitudinal time-point 2. The study built unsorted libraries from 2 million PBMCs kept at -80 C. The CDR3 consists of 14 residues. Between the trimmed V and J ends, which lost 0 bases and 8 bases, there was a span of 14 bases. Germline-derived CDR1 and CDR2 are SGHRS and YFSETQ. 5'RACE employing 10-nucleotide random UMIs yielded the cDNA. TCRdb used MiXCR to reprocess the 5' RACE reads, holding one entry per CDR3 protein. Among approximately 85,000 distinct CDR3 sequences listed, around 14% were seen once.

The sequenced sample consisted of PBMCs. The chain carries TRBV5-1 and TRBJ1-1; a weak D match, TRBD1 (5 bases). This TCR came from a female donor with HTLV-1-associated myelopathy (HAM/TSP). The CDR3 DNA is TGCGCCAGCAGCTTGGGAGGAGGGGACGCAGAAGCTTTCTTT. Translated: CASSLGGGDAEAFF.